Following are 13 T cell receptor beta chains from one sample sequenced in a study of blood T cells in healthy people across ages. Next came a second PCR, run for 7 to 11 cycles, which used a sample-barcoded 5' primer along with a J-beta primer mix. TCRdb reanalysed the 5' RACE reads using MiXCR and keeps one entry per CDR3 protein. The sample yields 910,000 or so distinct CDR3 sequences, 45% to 60% seen once. The specimen was blood. The receptors come from a woman aged 55-70 years in good health.

Points on this clonotype: Sequence at one end of the junction differs from germline and may be a read error. The V call is TRBV28, the J call TRBJ2-1, with D tentatively TRBD1 (6 bases). The DNA end lines up better with TRBJ2-7; the J call may be wrong. The CDR3 contains 14 residues. Germline-derived CDR1 and CDR2 are MDHEN and SYDVKM. Written as DNA, the CDR3 is TGTGCCGGCAGGAGGCCCGGACAGATGATAAAGCAGTACTTC. It codes for CAGRRPGQMIKQYF.

The rearrangement joins TRBV20-1 to TRBJ1-5, with 7 nucleotides matching TRBD1. The CDR3 is 13 amino acids. Germline trimming cut 6 bases from V and 5 bases from J; bases unmatched to any gene: 7. Germline V lookup: CDR1 DFQATT, CDR2 SNEGSKA (reference sequence). This CDR3 reads CSAVDRSHQPQHF. The CDR3 region has the DNA TGCAGTGCAGTGGACAGGAGCCATCAGCCCCAGCATTTT.

The chain carries TRBV29-1 and TRBJ2-7, with TRBD2 identical over 10 bases. CDR1 SQVTM and CDR2 ANQGSEA come from the germline V gene. V was clipped by 6 bases and J by 4 bases; unmatched bases: 3. This CDR3 region has 12 residues. Here the CDR3 DNA reads TGCAGCGTCGTGACTAGCGGGTACGAGCAGTACTTC. Protein sequence: CSVVTSGYEQYF.

The V gene is TRBV7-9, the J gene TRBJ1-4; maybe TRBD1 (6 bases). V lost 2 bases and J lost 5, with 12 bases in between. The CDR3 has 15 amino acids. In germline, CDR1 is SEHNR, CDR2 FQNEAQ (reference sequence). The CDR3 sequence: CASSLKGGQNEKLFF. Here the CDR3 DNA reads TGTGCCAGCAGCTTAAAGGGAGGACAGAATGAAAAACTGTTTTTT.

This chain connects TRBV7-2 to TRBJ2-5; 10 nucleotides line up with TRBD2. V shed 5 bases and J 11 bases; nucleotides not matched to a gene: 17. Germline V gives CDR1 SGHTA, CDR2 FQGNSA. The CDR3 runs to 16 residues. The CDR3 DNA follows: TGTGCCAGCAGCCCCCCTGGGGTAGCGGGAGGCAATAAGCAGTACTTC. It codes for CASSPPGVAGGNKQYF.

This clonotype was counted a few times. The CDR3 reads CASSRTGGPYEQYF. The CDR3 region has the DNA TGTGCCAGCAGTCGCACAGGGGGACCCTACGAGCAGTACTTC. The chain couples TRBV6-5 to TRBJ2-7; 8 bases match TRBD1. Germline CDR1 and CDR2: MNHEY and SVGAGI. V shed 5 bases, J shed 2 bases, and the junction held 5 bases outside the gene matches. The CDR3 totals 14 residues.

This rearrangement joins TRBV4-1 to TRBJ2-3, with 14 bases lining up with TRBD2. From germline, CDR1 is MGHRA and CDR2 YSYEKL. With 0 bases clipped from V and 3 bases from J, the junction kept 5 bases outside the gene matches. The CDR3 sequence is 18 residues long. CDR3 sequence (DNA): TGCGCCAGCAGCCAAGAAGTAGGGACTAGCGGGAGAACAGATACGCAGTATTTT. This gives the protein CASSQEVGTSGRTDTQYF.

The rearrangement joins TRBV2 to TRBJ2-7; TRBD2 matches at 9 bases. J lost 0 bases, V lost 8 bases, and 5 bases had no gene match. Germline values: CDR1 SNHLY, CDR2 FYNNEI. There are 14 residues in the CDR3. For the CDR3, the DNA is TGTGCCAGCCTCGGACTAGCGACCTCCTACGAGCAGTACTTC. Protein sequence: CASLGLATSYEQYF.

The chain combines TRBV24-1 with TRBJ2-3; 12 bases align to TRBD2. After removal of 3 bases from V and 6 bases from J, the junction contained 15 bases not matched to a gene. Per the germline V gene, CDR1 is KGHDR and CDR2 is SFDVKD. This CDR3 contains 19 residues. The CDR3 loop is CATSDPFPLLAGGSDTQYF. CDR3 DNA sequence: TGTGCCACCAGTGATCCCTTTCCCCTACTAGCGGGAGGAAGCGATACGCAGTATTTT.

The chain carries TRBV28 and TRBJ1-2; D gene unclear. This CDR3 comprises 14 residues. The germline gives CDR1 MDHEN, CDR2 SYDVKM. V was clipped by 5 bases and J by 4 bases, with 14 bases between them. This chain's CDR3 is CASSQTRTAYGYTF. Written as DNA, the CDR3 is TGTGCCAGCAGTCAAACCCGGACGGCCTATGGCTACACCTTC.

V gene TRBV27 combines with J gene TRBJ2-4; D gene unclear. Germline CDR1 and CDR2: MNHEY and SMNVEV (reference sequence). CDR3 length equals 14 residues. The V end was cut by 5 bases, the J end by 13 bases, with 21 bases between. The CDR3 region is CASSMPLQGYQQYF. Written as DNA, the CDR3 is TGTGCCAGCAGTATGCCCCTACAAGGATATCAGCAGTACTTC.

This clonotype showed up just once. The junction does not match germline at one end; this may be a read error. The gene calls are TRBV7-9 and TRBJ2-5; perhaps TRBD2 as D (6 bases). Germline-derived CDR1 and CDR2 are SEHNR and FQNEAQ (reference sequence). The CDR3 consists of 18 residues. The CDR3 bases are TGCGCCAGCAGCTTTTTTACGTCTAGCGCTCCTGGGGAAGAGACCCAGTACTTC. Its protein product is CASSFFTSSAPGEETQYF.

The chain joins TRBV18 to TRBJ1-2, with no clear D. The germline gives CDR1 KGHSH, CDR2 LQKENI. The V gene lost 3 bases and the J gene lost 3 bases, with 11 bases spanning the gap. This CDR3 is 14 amino acids long. CDR3 protein: CASSPSGSHYGYTF. The CDR3 DNA follows: TGTGCCAGCTCACCCAGTGGTAGCCACTATGGCTACACCTTC.